This record concerns one T cell receptor (beta chain) sequence. Its specificity is unknown. PCR involved 60 Vbeta and 13 Jbeta primers. This table comes from immunoSEQ multiplex PCR, and its TCRdb copy is limited to in-frame clones, with some not included. Of about 170,000 clones in the sample, 77% were seen once. This sample is part of a study of cytomegalovirus exposure and HLA in healthy donors. Study background: From HLA-typed donors, an early data release held roughly 89 million unique TCRs. Study-level findings and limits: Testing in vitro showed a few CMV-associated chains specific for CMV antigens. The Asian-associated ancestry cluster reportedly had fewer N-insertions than the approximately 690-donor mean in a later analysis. Certain sequence variants were highly shared and formed a cluster, and this cluster was likely a sequencing artifact.

Looked up from germline, CDR1 is SGHRS and CDR2 is YFSETQ. Between the trimmed V and J ends, which lost 2 bases and 2 bases, there was a span of 12 bases. This CDR3 has 15 residues. This TCR came from a female donor in good health and CMV-seronegative. This rearrangement joins TRBV5-1 to TRBJ2-3; D might be TRBD2 (6 bases). Sequenced sample: PBMCs. CDR3 nucleotide sequence: TGCGCCAGCAGCTTTGCGGGACTGACCACAGATACGCAGTATTTT. It codes for CASSFAGLTTDTQYF. Full variable domain (missing parts from reference TRBV5-1 and TRBJ2-3): KAGVTQTPRYLIKTRGQQVTLSCSPISGHRSVSWYQQTPGQGLQFLFEYFSETQRNKGNFPGRFSGRQFSNSRSEMNVSTLELGDSALYLCASSFAGLTTDTQYFGPGTRLTVL.